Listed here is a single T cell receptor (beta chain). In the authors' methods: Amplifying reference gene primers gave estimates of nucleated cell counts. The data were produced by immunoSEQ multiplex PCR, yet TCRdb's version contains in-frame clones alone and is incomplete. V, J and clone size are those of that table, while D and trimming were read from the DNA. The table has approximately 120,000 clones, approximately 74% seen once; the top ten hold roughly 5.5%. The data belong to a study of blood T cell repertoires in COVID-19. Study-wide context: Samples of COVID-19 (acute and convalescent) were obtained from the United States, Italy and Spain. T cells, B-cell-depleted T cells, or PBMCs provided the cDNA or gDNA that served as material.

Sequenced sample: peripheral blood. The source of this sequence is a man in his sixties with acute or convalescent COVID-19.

CDR3 in amino acids: CAISERGGRTEAFF. The CDR3 DNA is TGTGCCATCAGTGAACGAGGGGGCAGAACTGAAGCTTTCTTT. The rearrangement joins TRBV10-3 to TRBJ1-1; 7 nucleotides line up with TRBD1. The V segment lost 3 bases and the J segment 5 bases; nucleotides outside the gene matches: 6. The CDR3 spans 14 residues. Germline assignment: CDR1 ENHRY and CDR2 SYGVKD.